These 9 T cell receptor beta chains share one sample of origin, sequenced in a study of blood T cell repertoires in COVID-19. Clones were sequenced by immunoSEQ multiplex PCR, and TCRdb holds only the in-frame ones, with some missing. Altogether about 230,000 clones are present, about 91% being singletons, with the ten largest covering around 2.5%. Sequencing used PBMCs or T cells enriched from blood (not recorded which). These receptors were collected from a middle-aged woman with acute COVID-19.

This clone has only one observation. The chain has TRBV18 and TRBJ2-4; 7 nucleotides match TRBD1. Per the germline V gene, CDR1 is KGHSH and CDR2 is LQKENI. This CDR3 is built from 16 residues. V lost 3 bases and J lost 0; bases outside the gene matches: 5. The CDR3 here is CASSPDRQLAKNIQYF. In nucleotides, the CDR3 is TGTGCCAGCTCACCGGACAGGCAACTAGCCAAAAACATTCAGTACTTC.

This rearrangement joins TRBV4-3 to TRBJ1-6; D possibly corresponds to TRBD1 (5 bases). Per the germline V gene, CDR1 is LGHNA and CDR2 is YSLEER. Trimming took off 0 bases at V and 9 bases at J, with 9 bases between the two ends. This CDR3 spans 14 amino acids. The CDR3 region is CASSQDPGGSPLHF. CDR3 coding DNA: TGCGCCAGCAGCCAAGATCCCGGGGGTTCACCCCTCCACTTT.

The chain has TRBV4-1 and TRBJ2-1, with TRBD2 matching over 16 bases. The CDR3 totals 16 residues. Germline V gene sequence: CDR1 MGHRA, CDR2 YSYEKL. The V and J ends lost 2 bases and 9 bases, in that order; junction bases with no gene match: 4. In DNA form, the CDR3 reads TGCGCCAGCAGCCAAACGGGACTAGCGGGAGGGTTTGAGCAGTTCTTC. Its protein is CASSQTGLAGGFEQFF.

J is TRBJ2-3 and V is TRBV6-4; 10 bases map to TRBD1. With V trimmed by 3 bases and J by 3 bases, 6 bases remained unmatched. Germline V lookup: CDR1 MRHNA, CDR2 SNTAGT. This CDR3 comprises 16 residues. CDR3 DNA: TGTGCCAGCAGTGAGAGGACAGGGGGAGGGACAGATACGCAGTATTTT. It is translated as CASSERTGGGTDTQYF.

This clone was counted only a few times. The CDR3 region has the DNA TGTGCCAGCAGCCAATACAGGGCCACTAACTATGGCTACACCTTC. Residues: CASSQYRATNYGYTF. This chain connects TRBV7-9 to TRBJ1-2; a possible D gene is TRBD1 (6 bases). Germline V gene lookup returns CDR1 SEHNR and CDR2 FQNEAQ (reference sequence). There are 15 residues in the CDR3. V gave up 5 bases and J gave up 0 bases, with 13 bases separating them.

This rearrangement joins TRBV7-9 to TRBJ2-7; the D gene is possibly TRBD1 (5 bases). The V end lost 4 bases, the J end lost 6 bases, and 10 bases lay between the germline ends. Germline CDR1 reads SEHNR; CDR2 reads FQNEAQ (reference sequence). The CDR3 totals 12 residues. The CDR3, as DNA: TGTGCCAGCAGCTCGGACATTCTCGAGCAGTACTTC. It is translated as CASSSDILEQYF.

V gene TRBV7-2 combines with J gene TRBJ1-6; 7 bases match TRBD1. CDR3 length equals 13 residues. Trimming cost V 10 bases and J 7 bases; bases outside gene matches: 7. Germline V lookup: CDR1 SGHTA, CDR2 FQGNSA. CDR3 sequence: CATTTGPNSPLHF. Here the CDR3 DNA reads TGTGCCACGACGACAGGGCCAAATTCACCCCTCCACTTT.

The V call is TRBV18, the J call TRBJ2-5, with D maybe TRBD1 (6 bases). CDR3 size: 15 residues. Germline CDR1 is KGHSH and CDR2 is LQKENI. V gave up 3 bases and J gave up 5 bases, with 16 bases separating them. In nucleotides, the CDR3 is TGTGCCAGCTCACCTTCGGGGAGCGACAGGGAGACCCAGTACTTC. Its translation is CASSPSGSDRETQYF.

V usage is TRBV18 and J usage is TRBJ1-1; the match to TRBD1 covers 7 bases. This CDR3 contains 17 residues. Germline CDR1 is KGHSH and CDR2 is LQKENI. V was pared by 2 bases and J by 1 base, with 10 bases of the junction left unmatched. The CDR3 here is CASSPGTVTSPNTEAFF. CDR3 nucleotide sequence: TGTGCCAGCTCACCAGGGACAGTTACAAGCCCGAACACTGAAGCTTTCTTT.